The clone carrying this T cell receptor beta chain was counted between two and nine times. Looked up from germline, CDR1 is MDHEN and CDR2 is SYDVKM. The CDR3 spans 18 residues. V was clipped by 6 bases and J by 6 bases; unmatched bases: 18. The data derive from a study of OX40 agonist ivuxolimab in advanced cancers. TCRdb keeps only in-frame clones here, not all; method: immunoSEQ multiplex PCR. The repertoire holds some 67,000 clones, with around 88% as singletons. Sequencing was performed on CD4+ or CD8+ T cells sorted from blood, taken in a trial of the OX40 agonist ivuxolimab. This chain joins TRBV28 and TRBJ2-2; 8 bases map to TRBD2. The TCR sequence derives from an adult with an advanced solid tumor such as melanoma, head and neck, liver or kidney cancer. The CDR3 coding sequence is TGTGCCAGCAGGCCCAGTGCCGGGACTAGTTTTACGCCCGGGGAGCTGTTTTTT. It encodes CASRPSAGTSFTPGELFF.